The entry below describes one TCR beta chain. The antigen it recognizes is unknown. The data were obtained in a study of CXCR3-negative and CXCR3-positive naive CD8 T cells (dated by TCRdb to the late 2010s). At the level of the whole study: In total, approximately 150 million TRB reads were obtained, corresponding to roughly 1.5 +/- 0.3 million reads per library. Diversity and physicochemical repertoire analyses were performed on some eleven donors pooled from two independent experiments. For the TRBV-TRBJ cluster analysis, the naive subsets came from roughly 5 donors, while the memory cells came from 3 donors. The full study reports these points: Because CXCR3 expression was partially decreased after cryopreservation, freshly isolated PBMCs were used for most assays. Both naive subsets had comparably high repertoire diversity, while memory CD8+ T cells had much lower repertoire diversity. TRB CDR3s from CXCR3-positive naive cells showed higher hydrophobicity (lower Kidera factor 4), lower energy, and higher strength and volume indices than CXCR3-negative naive cells. Because surface CD5, which is linked to self-reactivity in mice, was comparable between the naive subsets, TCR interaction strength was also inferred from TRB CDR3 physicochemical properties. TRBV-TRBJ usage was similar between naive CXCR3-negative and CXCR3-positive cells from the same donor, while memory cells showed distinct patterns.

According to the germline V gene, CDR1 reads MGHRA and CDR2 reads YSYEKL. The CDR3 has 15 amino acids, counting the end cysteine and phenylalanine. No DNA appears here. Each CD8+ T cell subset was flow-sorted in triplicate, and 300,000 to 350,000 cells per subset were placed directly into RLT lysis buffer. To keep memory contaminants out, a stringent definition of naive CD8+ T cells was applied: CD45RO-CCR7+CD27+CD95-. Standard density gradient centrifugation was used to isolate peripheral blood mononuclear cells from buffy coats. A FACSAria III was used to flow-sort naive CXCR3-negative and CXCR3-positive CD8+ T cells. Total RNA was extracted from sorted cells using an RNeasy Mini Kit. Sequencing used a NextSeq 550. The Human TCR Profiling Kit (MiLaboratory) was used to make UMI-labeled 5' RACE TRB cDNA libraries. The full amount of extracted RNA was used for cDNA synthesis, and the full amount of resulting cDNA was used for PCR amplification. The libraries were made side by side, with each library going through the same number of PCR cycles. The study's processing was this. With a minimum of two reads required per UMI, MIGEC and MiXCR pulled out about 50,000 +/- 10,000 unique UMI-labeled TRB cDNA molecules from each library. On average, each library contained 40,000 +/- 10,000 functional in-frame TRB CDR3 nucleotide clonotypes without stop codons. After downsampling to 5000 UMI-labeled TRB molecules per sample, diversity metrics, including normalized Shannon-Wiener and Chao1, were computed in VDJtools. For the central five CDR3 residues, VDJtools calculated physicochemical properties weighted by clonotype size, namely interaction energy, strength, volume and Kidera factor 4. TCRdb reprocessed the sequencing reads and holds a single record per CDR3 protein sequence, with no DNA. TCRdb, not the original authors, processed these V and J calls. The sample table gives 100,000 to 150,000 distinct CDR3 sequences. Of the sample, 0.29% falls within the top ten clones.

The receptor chain draws on TRBV4-1 and TRBJ2-7; TCRdb reports TRBD2, a call that lacks DNA to check it against. The TCR comes from a human donor in good health. Some clones in this sample may be carry-over from other donors' samples. The sample consisted of naive CXCR3- CD8+ T cells from blood. What this sample's cell subset or site label stands for: CD45RO-CCR7+CD27+CD95- naive CD8+ T cells lacking CXCR3 (TNR3-). CDR3 sequence: CASSQAGGPTYEQYF.